The present entry profiles one T cell receptor beta chain with its context. J gave up 8 bases and V 0 bases, and 5 bases lay outside the gene matches. Per the germline V gene, CDR1 is SGHVS and CDR2 is FQNEAQ. The CDR3 runs to 15 residues. The repertoire was sequenced with immunoSEQ multiplex PCR; TCRdb's copy has only in-frame clones and lacks some. The repertoire holds about a million clones, with more than 65% as singletons. The sample belongs to a study of shared clonotypes between healthy human individuals. V usage is TRBV7-8 and J usage is TRBJ2-1; 9 bases fit TRBD2. This clonotype originated in a man in his late teens or twenties in good health. Sequencing was carried out using memory CD4+ T cells sorted from blood. Subset: CD45RA-negative fraction. DNA of the CDR3: TGTGCCAGCAGCTTAGCTAGCGGGAGTACTGATGAGCAGTTCTTC. It is translated as CASSLASGSTDEQFF.